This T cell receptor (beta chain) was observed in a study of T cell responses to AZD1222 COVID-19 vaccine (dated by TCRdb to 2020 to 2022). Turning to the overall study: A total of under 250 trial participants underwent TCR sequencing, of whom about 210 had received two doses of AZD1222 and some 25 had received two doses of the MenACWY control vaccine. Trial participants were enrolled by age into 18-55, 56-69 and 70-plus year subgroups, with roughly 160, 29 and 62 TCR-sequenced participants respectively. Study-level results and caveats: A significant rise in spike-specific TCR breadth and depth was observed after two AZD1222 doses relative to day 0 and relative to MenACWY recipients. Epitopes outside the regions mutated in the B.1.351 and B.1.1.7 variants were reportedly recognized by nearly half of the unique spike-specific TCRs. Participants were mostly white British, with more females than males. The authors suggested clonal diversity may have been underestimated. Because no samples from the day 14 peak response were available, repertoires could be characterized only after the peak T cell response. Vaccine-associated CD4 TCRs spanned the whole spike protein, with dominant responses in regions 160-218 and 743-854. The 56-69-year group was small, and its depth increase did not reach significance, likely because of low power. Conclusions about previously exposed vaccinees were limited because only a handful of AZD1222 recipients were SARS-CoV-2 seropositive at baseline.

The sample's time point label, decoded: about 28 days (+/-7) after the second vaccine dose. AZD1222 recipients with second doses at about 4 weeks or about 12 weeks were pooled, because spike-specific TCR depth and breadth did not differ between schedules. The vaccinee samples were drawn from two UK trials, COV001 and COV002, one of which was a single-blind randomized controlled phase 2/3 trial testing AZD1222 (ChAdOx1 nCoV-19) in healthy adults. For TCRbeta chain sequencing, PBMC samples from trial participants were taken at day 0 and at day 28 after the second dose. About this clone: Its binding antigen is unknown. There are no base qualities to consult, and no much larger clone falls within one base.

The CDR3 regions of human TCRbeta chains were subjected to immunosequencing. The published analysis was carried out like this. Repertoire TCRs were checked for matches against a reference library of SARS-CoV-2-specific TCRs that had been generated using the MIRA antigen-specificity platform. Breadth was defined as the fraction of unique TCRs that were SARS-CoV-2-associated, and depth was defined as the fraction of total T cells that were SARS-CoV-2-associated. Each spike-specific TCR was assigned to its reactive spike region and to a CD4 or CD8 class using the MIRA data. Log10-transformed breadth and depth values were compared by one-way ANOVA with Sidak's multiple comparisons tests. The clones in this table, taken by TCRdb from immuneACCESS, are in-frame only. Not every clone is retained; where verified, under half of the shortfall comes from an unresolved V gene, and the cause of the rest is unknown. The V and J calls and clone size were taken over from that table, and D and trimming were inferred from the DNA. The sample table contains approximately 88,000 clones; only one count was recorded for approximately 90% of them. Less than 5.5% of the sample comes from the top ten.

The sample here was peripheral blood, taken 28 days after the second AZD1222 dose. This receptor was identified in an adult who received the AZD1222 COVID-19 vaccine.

Read as DNA, the sequence is TGTGCCAGCAGCCTTTACCGTGGGGGACAGGTCAACACTGAAGCTTTCTTT. Its protein product is CASSLYRGGQVNTEAFF. In this chain, TRBV3-1 (or the pseudogene TRBV3-2) is recombined with TRBJ1-1; 8 bases in between match TRBD1. Measured from the cysteine to the phenylalanine, the CDR3 is 17 residues long. The entry retains the CDR3 DNA only, 51 bases that are in frame from base 1. From a lookup of the germline V gene (reference sequence), CDR1 and CDR2 are LGHDT and YNNKEL. V is pruned by 4 bases and J by 2 bases, leaving 12 bases of the junction without a gene match.